Listed here are 24 T cell receptor beta chains from one sample, sequenced in a study of T cells after yellow fever vaccination. From the 5' RACE reads, TCRdb called clonotypes with MiXCR, one entry per CDR3 protein. The data show about 310,000 distinct CDR3 sequences, 3.6% seen once. This specimen consisted of PBMCs, obtained on the day of the yellow fever booster vaccination. The origin of the receptors is a man between 18 and 29 years old who received the YFV17D yellow fever vaccine.

This clonotype has more than one count but fewer than ten. This chain uses TRBV7-9 with TRBJ2-5; 7 bases agree with TRBD2. The CDR3 runs 15 residues. J was trimmed by 2 bases and V by 1 base; bases with no gene match: 4. Germline lookup yields CDR1 SEHNR and CDR2 FQNEAQ (reference sequence). For the CDR3, the DNA is TGTGCCAGCAGCTTAGTGATGGGGGGGCAAGAGACCCAGTACTTC. Protein sequence: CASSLVMGGQETQYF.

This clonotype was observed a handful of times. The V gene is TRBV5-5, the J gene TRBJ2-1; the D is unclear. Trimming stripped 0 bases from V and 4 bases from J, with 11 bases between. This CDR3 has 15 amino acids. Germline loops: CDR1 SGHKS, CDR2 YYEKEE (reference sequence). The CDR3 sequence: CASSLAVAAYNEQFF. In DNA form, the CDR3 reads TGTGCCAGCAGCTTGGCCGTGGCGGCATACAATGAGCAGTTCTTC.

This clonotype was recorded many times. This chain links TRBV7-6 with TRBJ2-1; 11 bases map to TRBD2. This CDR3 region has 14 residues. V dropped 7 bases and J dropped 8; count of bases not matched to a gene: 7. CDR1 SGHVS and CDR2 FNYEAQ come from the germline V gene. CDR3 sequence: CASIDSGGAHEQFF. CDR3 nucleotides: TGTGCCAGCATCGATAGCGGGGGGGCACATGAGCAGTTCTTC. Together with reference TRBV7-6 and TRBJ2-1, the CDR3 gives the full variable domain: GAGVSQSPRYKVTKRGQDVALRCDPISGHVSLYWYRQALGQGPEFLTYFNYEAQQDKSGLPNDRFSAERPEGSISTLTIQRTEQRDSAMYRCASIDSGGAHEQFFGPGTRLTVL.

This clonotype has only a few counts. The chain carries TRBV20-1 and TRBJ2-7; the D is unclear. This CDR3 is built from 14 residues. Germline loops: CDR1 DFQATT, CDR2 SNEGSKA (reference sequence). Trimming pared 5 bases from V and 5 bases from J, leaving 19 bases between. The CDR3 sequence is CSACRGDPRDEQYF. Here the CDR3 DNA reads TGCAGTGCTTGCCGAGGAGACCCTAGGGACGAGCAGTACTTC.

The chain recombines TRBV6-6 with TRBJ2-3, with D unresolved. The CDR3 runs to 11 residues. Germline values: CDR1 MNHNY, CDR2 SVGAGI (reference sequence). Deletions cut 4 bases from V and 9 bases from J, with 8 bases between. The CDR3 DNA follows: TGTGCCAGCAGTTTCCCACCCACGCAGTATTTT. This gives the protein CASSFPPTQYF.

This clonotype appeared a few times. V and J are TRBV11-2 and TRBJ2-7; D possibly corresponds to TRBD2 (6 bases). CDR1 SGHAT and CDR2 FQNNGV come from the germline V gene. The V end lost 0 bases, the J end lost 5 bases, and 14 bases lay between the germline ends. This CDR3 is built from 15 residues. CDR3 coding DNA: TGTGCCAGCAGCTTAGACCGGCCGGGCGGGAACGAGCAGTACGTC. This sequence encodes CASSLDRPGGNEQYV.

This clonotype was detected many times. The chain uses TRBV5-1 and TRBJ2-1; 9 bases agree with TRBD2. The CDR3 has 16 residues. The germline V gene has CDR1 SGHRS and CDR2 YFSETQ. J was trimmed by 8 bases and V by 2 bases; bases with no gene match: 11. CDR3 sequence (DNA): TGCGCCAGCAGCTTCAGCCTAGCGGGGATTGGAGATGAGCAGTTCTTC. This encodes CASSFSLAGIGDEQFF.

This clonotype was detected ten times or more. V gene TRBV6-2 or TRBV6-3 combines with J gene TRBJ2-3; 8 bases match TRBD2. Germline V CDR1 and CDR2: MNHEY, SVGEGT. V dropped 1 base and J dropped 0; count of bases not matched to a gene: 6. The CDR3 is 17 residues long. The CDR3 sequence: CASSYFSGTRSTDTQYF. CDR3 sequence (DNA): TGTGCCAGCAGTTACTTTTCCGGGACTAGAAGCACAGATACGCAGTATTTT.

A few counts support this clonotype. The chain employs TRBV29-1 and TRBJ2-3; 9 nucleotides agree with TRBD2. This CDR3 has 14 amino acids. The V and J ends lost 5 bases and 4 bases, in that order; junction bases with no gene match: 7. Germline CDR1 is SQVTM and CDR2 is ANQGSEA. DNA for the CDR3: TGCAGCGTTTCCGCGGGAGGGGGACCAGATACGCAGTATTTT. This sequence encodes CSVSAGGGPDTQYF.

In the case of this clonotype: Being one base from a much bigger clone, this may be a read error. The chain has TRBV7-9 and TRBJ2-3; D is possibly TRBD2 (5 bases). The germline V gene has CDR1 SEHNR and CDR2 FQNEAQ (reference sequence). Trimming cost V 4 bases and J 2 bases, with 10 bases left between them. This CDR3 is built from 14 residues. The CDR3 loop reads CASSSTGFTDTQYF. CDR3 nucleotides: TGTGCCAGCAGCTCGACGGGGTTCACAGATACGCAGTATTTT.

J is TRBJ1-2 and V is TRBV7-2; D unresolved. Germline V gene sequence: CDR1 SGHTA, CDR2 FQGNSA. The CDR3 loop spans 19 amino acids. The V end lost 5 bases, the J end lost 0 bases, and 25 bases lay between the germline ends. DNA for the CDR3: TGTGCCAGCAGCAGACCCGTCATCCGGGGAGGGCTAGCTAACTATGGCTACACCTTC. It is translated as CASSRPVIRGGLANYGYTF. The entire variable domain, with the rest obtained from reference TRBV7-2 and TRBJ1-2, is as follows: GAGVSQSPSNKVTEKGKDVELRCDPISGHTALYWYRQSLGQGLEFLIYFQGNSAPDKSGLPSDRFSAERTGGSVSTLTIQRTQQEDSAVYLCASSRPVIRGGLANYGYTFGSGTRLTVV.

This clonotype has at least ten counts. The chain recombines TRBV20-1 with TRBJ2-7; a possible D gene is TRBD2 (5 bases). Germline V gives CDR1 DFQATT, CDR2 SNEGSKA (reference sequence). V lost 5 bases, J lost 0 bases, and 17 bases lay in between. The CDR3 sequence is 15 residues long. This CDR3 reads CSALVAGSSSYEQYF. Written as DNA, the CDR3 is TGCAGTGCTCTCGTTGCGGGTTCGAGCTCCTACGAGCAGTACTTC.

This clonotype was seen repeatedly, ten times or more. As DNA, the CDR3 is TGCAGTGCTAGAGATCTAGCCACGGGAGACTATGGCTACACCTTC. Encoded protein: CSARDLATGDYGYTF. This rearrangement joins TRBV20-1 to TRBJ1-2; D remains ambiguous. The CDR3 is made up of 15 amino acids. CDR1 and CDR2 from the germline V gene are DFQATT and SNEGSKA (reference sequence). The V end lost 0 bases, the J end lost 3 bases, and 14 bases lay between the germline ends.

This clonotype occurred many times. V is TRBV7-2 and J is TRBJ2-3; no reliable D call. Trimming shortened V by 6 bases and J by 0 bases, and 13 bases separated the two germline ends. Germline V gives CDR1 SGHTA, CDR2 FQGNSA. The CDR3 sequence is 15 residues long. CDR3 residues: CASRSSRSSTDTQYF. CDR3 coding DNA: TGTGCCAGCAGAAGTAGCAGATCTAGCACAGATACGCAGTATTTT. Complete variable domain (other parts from reference TRBV7-2 and TRBJ2-3): GAGVSQSPSNKVTEKGKDVELRCDPISGHTALYWYRQSLGQGLEFLIYFQGNSAPDKSGLPSDRFSAERTGGSVSTLTIQRTQQEDSAVYLCASRSSRSSTDTQYFGPGTRLTVL.

This clonotype showed up many times. This chain joins TRBV12-3 or TRBV12-4 and TRBJ2-3, with TRBD2 identical over 12 bases. Trimming at V came to 6 bases and at J to 1 base, leaving 2 bases not matched to a gene. CDR3 size: 15 residues. In DNA, the CDR3 is TGTGCCAGCAGGCGACTAGCGGGGGGCACAGATACGCAGTATTTT. Its protein is CASRRLAGGTDTQYF.

Turning to this clonotype: A junction boundary mismatches the germline segment, possibly from a read error. The chain recombines TRBV7-9 with TRBJ1-1; no clear D gene. CDR3 length equals 13 residues. Germline-derived CDR1 and CDR2 are SEHNR and FQNEAQ (reference sequence). CDR3 DNA: TGTGCCATCAGCTTCGACTTTGGAACTGAAGCTTTCTTT. Encoded protein: CAISFDFGTEAFF.

This clonotype was seen many times. The chain carries TRBV7-2 and TRBJ1-3, with 7 bases lining up with TRBD1. V was pared by 0 bases and J by 2 bases, with 4 bases of the junction left unmatched. CDR1 and CDR2 (germline): SGHTA, FQGNSA. The CDR3 has 16 amino acids. The DNA of the CDR3 is TGTGCCAGCAGCTTAGCCCCTCAGGGGGCTGGAAACACCATATATTTT. This translates into CASSLAPQGAGNTIYF.

This clonotype was picked up many times. The gene calls are TRBV20-1 and TRBJ2-7, with 7 positions matching TRBD1. Germline CDR1 reads DFQATT; CDR2 reads SNEGSKA (reference sequence). The ends lost 6 bases at V and 6 bases at J; junction bases unmatched: 11. This CDR3 is built from 13 residues. This CDR3 reads CSAPRQGLVEQYV. CDR3 DNA sequence: TGCAGTGCCCCGAGACAGGGTCTCGTCGAGCAGTACGTC.

This clonotype was seen at least ten times. V is TRBV3-1 and J is TRBJ2-4, with D unclear. This CDR3 has 17 amino acids. The V end was cut by 0 bases, the J end by 0 bases, with 12 bases between. Looked up from germline, CDR1 is LGHDT and CDR2 is YNNKEL (reference sequence). CDR3 nucleotides: TGTGCCAGCAGCCAAGACATTCAGCTAATAGCCAAAAACATTCAGTACTTC. Translated, it gives CASSQDIQLIAKNIQYF.

This clonotype was found many times. V gene TRBV7-9 combines with J gene TRBJ2-5; TRBD1 agrees at 8 bases. The CDR3 covers 16 residues. The germline gives CDR1 SEHNR, CDR2 FQNEAQ (reference sequence). V shed 5 bases, J shed 2 bases, and the junction held 10 bases outside the gene matches. Here the CDR3 reads CASSTQGDRTQETQYF. The CDR3 DNA is TGTGCCAGCAGCACTCAGGGGGACAGGACTCAAGAGACCCAGTACTTC.

This clonotype was seen repeatedly, ten times or more. V usage is TRBV20-1 and J usage is TRBJ2-3; no definite D call. The CDR3 contains 11 residues. Trimming pared 6 bases from V and 5 bases from J, leaving 9 bases between. Germline CDR1 DFQATT, CDR2 SNEGSKA (reference sequence). The CDR3 DNA reads as TGCAGTGCAGGCCTAGGAGATACGCAGTATTTT. Translation gives CSAGLGDTQYF.

This clonotype was detected ten times or more. V is TRBV5-1 and J is TRBJ1-6; tentative D call: TRBD1 (6 bases). Germline V lookup: CDR1 SGHRS, CDR2 YFSETQ. CDR3 length: 16 amino acids. V lost 3 bases, J lost 4 bases, and 14 bases lay in between. DNA for the CDR3: TGCGCCAGCAGCTCTACAGGGACTCCTTATAATTCACCCCTCCACTTT. It translates to CASSSTGTPYNSPLHF. The full variable domain, with the rest looked up from reference TRBV5-1 and TRBJ1-6, is KAGVTQTPRYLIKTRGQQVTLSCSPISGHRSVSWYQQTPGQGLQFLFEYFSETQRNKGNFPGRFSGRQFSNSRSEMNVSTLELGDSALYLCASSSTGTPYNSPLHFGNGTRLTVT.

This clonotype has at least ten counts. V usage is TRBV5-5 and J usage is TRBJ1-2, with D tentatively TRBD1 (5 bases). This CDR3 region has 12 residues. Germline V CDR1 and CDR2: SGHKS, YYEKEE (reference sequence). Trimming took off 2 bases at V and 6 bases at J, with 8 bases between the two ends. This CDR3 is CASSFPGHGYTF. The CDR3 DNA reads as TGTGCCAGCAGCTTCCCAGGGCATGGCTACACCTTC.

V is TRBV4-3 and J is TRBJ1-6, with 8 bases matching TRBD1. This CDR3 contains 16 residues. CDR1 is LGHNA, CDR2 YSLEER, per germline. The V segment lost 2 bases and the J segment 10 bases; nucleotides outside the gene matches: 10. CDR3 loop: CASSQRTGSRESPLHF. CDR3 nucleotides: TGCGCCAGCAGCCAACGGACAGGGAGTAGAGAATCACCCCTCCACTTT.